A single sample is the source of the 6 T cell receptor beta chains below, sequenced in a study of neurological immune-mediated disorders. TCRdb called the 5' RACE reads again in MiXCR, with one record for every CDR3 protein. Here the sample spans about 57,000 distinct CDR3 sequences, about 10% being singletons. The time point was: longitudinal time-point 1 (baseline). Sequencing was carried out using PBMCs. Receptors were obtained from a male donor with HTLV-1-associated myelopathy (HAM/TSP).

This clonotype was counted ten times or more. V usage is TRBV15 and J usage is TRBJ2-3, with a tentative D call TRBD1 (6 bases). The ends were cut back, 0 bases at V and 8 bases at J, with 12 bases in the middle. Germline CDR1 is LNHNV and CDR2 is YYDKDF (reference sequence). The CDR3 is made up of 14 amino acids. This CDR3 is CATSRDLGAGTQYF. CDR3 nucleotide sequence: TGTGCCACCAGCAGAGATTTGGGGGCCGGTACGCAGTATTTT.

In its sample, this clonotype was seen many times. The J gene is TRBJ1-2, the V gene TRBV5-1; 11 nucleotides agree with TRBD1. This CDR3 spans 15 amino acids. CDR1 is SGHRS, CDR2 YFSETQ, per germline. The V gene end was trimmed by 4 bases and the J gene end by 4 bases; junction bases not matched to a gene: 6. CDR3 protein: CASSKDGQGAYGYTF. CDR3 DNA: TGCGCCAGCAGCAAAGATGGACAGGGGGCCTATGGCTACACCTTC.

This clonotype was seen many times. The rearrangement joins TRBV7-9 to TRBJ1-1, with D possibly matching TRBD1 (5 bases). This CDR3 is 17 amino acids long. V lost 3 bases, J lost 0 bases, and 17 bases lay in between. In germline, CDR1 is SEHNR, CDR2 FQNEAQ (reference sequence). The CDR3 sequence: CASSFRQGNTLNTEAFF. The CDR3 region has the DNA TGTGCCAGCAGCTTCCGGCAGGGCAACACCTTGAACACTGAAGCTTTCTTT.

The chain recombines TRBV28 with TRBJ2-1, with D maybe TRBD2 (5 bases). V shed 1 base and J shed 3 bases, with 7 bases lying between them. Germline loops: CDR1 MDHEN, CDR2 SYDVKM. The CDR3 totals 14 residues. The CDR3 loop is CASSLYRDYNEQFF. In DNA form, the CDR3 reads TGTGCCAGCAGTTTATACCGGGACTACAATGAGCAGTTCTTC.

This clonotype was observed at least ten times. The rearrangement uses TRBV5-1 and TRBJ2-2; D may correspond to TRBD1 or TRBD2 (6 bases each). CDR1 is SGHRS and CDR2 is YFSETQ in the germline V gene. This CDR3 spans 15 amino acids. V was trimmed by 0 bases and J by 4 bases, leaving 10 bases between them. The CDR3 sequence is CASSLEQGGTGELFF. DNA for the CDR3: TGCGCCAGCAGCTTGGAACAGGGAGGCACCGGGGAGCTGTTTTTT.

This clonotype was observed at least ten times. CDR3 bases: TGCGCCAGCAGCCCACAGGCTACAGGGACCAAGCAGTACTTC. This gives the protein CASSPQATGTKQYF. The V gene is TRBV5-1, the J gene TRBJ2-7; TRBD1 might be the D (6 bases). Germline V gene lookup returns CDR1 SGHRS and CDR2 YFSETQ. CDR3 length: 14 residues. Trimming removed 4 bases from V and 8 bases from J, with 19 bases in between. The whole variable domain, remainder taken from reference TRBV5-1 and TRBJ2-7, is KAGVTQTPRYLIKTRGQQVTLSCSPISGHRSVSWYQQTPGQGLQFLFEYFSETQRNKGNFPGRFSGRQFSNSRSEMNVSTLELGDSALYLCASSPQATGTKQYFGPGTRLTVT.